This T cell receptor (beta chain) was observed in a study of blood T cell repertoires in COVID-19. The overall study: Samples representing acute and convalescent COVID-19 were sourced from the United States, Italy and Spain.

The CDR3 spans 14 residues. V shed 5 bases and J shed 1 base, with 11 bases lying between them. CDR1 is SEHNR and CDR2 is FQNEAQ in the germline V gene (reference sequence). Profiled with immunoSEQ multiplex PCR; TCRdb holds only in-frame clones, not every one. The data contain 200,000 to 300,000 clones, about 83% of them seen just once; the ten biggest clones take up 5.5%. Sequencing used peripheral blood. This sequence was found in a human donor in a cohort sampled during active COVID-19. The V call is TRBV7-9, the J call TRBJ2-5; TRBD2 is a possible D gene (6 bases). In nucleotides, the CDR3 is TGTGCCAGCAGCCAAGCGGGCCTCCAAGAGACCCAGTACTTC. This codes for CASSQAGLQETQYF.